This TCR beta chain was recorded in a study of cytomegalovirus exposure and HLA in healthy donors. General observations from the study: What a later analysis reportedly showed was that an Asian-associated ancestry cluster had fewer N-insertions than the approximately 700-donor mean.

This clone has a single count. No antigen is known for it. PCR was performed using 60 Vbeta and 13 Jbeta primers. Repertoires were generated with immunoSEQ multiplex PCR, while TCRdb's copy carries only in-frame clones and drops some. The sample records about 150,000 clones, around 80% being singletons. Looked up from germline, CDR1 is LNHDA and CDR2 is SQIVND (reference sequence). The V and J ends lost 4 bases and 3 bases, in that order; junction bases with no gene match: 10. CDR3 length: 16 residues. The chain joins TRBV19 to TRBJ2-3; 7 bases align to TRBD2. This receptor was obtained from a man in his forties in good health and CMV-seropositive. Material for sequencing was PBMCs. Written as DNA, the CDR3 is TGTGCCAGTAGTACGTCTAGCGGAGGAAAGACAGATACGCAGTATTTT. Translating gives CASSTSSGGKTDTQYF.